This T cell receptor (beta chain) originates from a study of control samples from healthy donors and cancer patients. Repertoires were generated with immunoSEQ multiplex PCR, while TCRdb's copy carries only in-frame clones and drops some. Here the sample spans roughly 38,000 clones, approximately 87% being singletons. V gave up 5 bases and J gave up 2 bases; unmatched junction bases: 5. The CDR3 consists of 15 residues. Germline V gene lookup returns CDR1 SEHNR and CDR2 FQNEAQ (reference sequence). Material for sequencing was blood. This clonotype originated in a man in his sixties in good health. V usage is TRBV7-9 and J usage is TRBJ2-1; 8 bases line up with TRBD2. As DNA, the CDR3 is TGTGCCAGCAGCCATACTAGCGGTGCCTACAATGAGCAGTTCTTC. It codes for CASSHTSGAYNEQFF. Complete variable domain (other parts from reference TRBV7-9 and TRBJ2-1): DTGVSQNPRHKITKRGQNVTFRCDPISEHNRLYWYRQTLGQGPEFLTYFQNEAQLEKSRLLSDRFSAERPKGSFSTLEIQRTEQGDSAMYLCASSHTSGAYNEQFFGPGTRLTVL.